These T cell receptor beta chains were read from a single sample in a study of blood T cell repertoires in COVID-19. Generated by immunoSEQ multiplex PCR, the TCRdb table keeps only in-frame clones and is missing some. The table has some 400,000 clones, around 84% seen once. Sequencing used peripheral blood. All receptors derive from a human donor in a cohort sampled during active COVID-19. The CDR3 runs from the conserved cysteine through the conserved F or W. D genes are given only for firm matches. A row's size may be missing; if present it is once, few, many or a size class.

abundance | j_gene | v_gene | d_gene | CDR3aa | CDR3nt
. | TRBJ1-4 | TRBV15 | . | CATSRVRGLEKLFF | TGTGCCACCAGCAGAGTACGGGGTTTGGAAAAACTGTTTTTT
. | TRBJ2-3 | TRBV9 | . | CASSVDPGASTDTQYF | TGTGCCAGCAGCGTAGATCCGGGTGCTAGCACAGATACGCAGTATTTT
. | TRBJ1-3 | TRBV6-2/TRBV6-3 | . | CASSSPPGQTSSGNTIYF | TGTGCCAGCAGTTCGCCCCCCGGACAGACCAGCTCTGGAAACACCATATATTTT
. | TRBJ2-1 | TRBV5-1 | . | CASSLAQNSYNEQFF | TGCGCCAGCAGCTTGGCACAGAACTCCTACAATGAGCAGTTCTTC
. | TRBJ1-6 | TRBV5-4 | TRBD1 | CASSPRQGGKSPLHF | TGTGCCAGCAGCCCGCGACAGGGGGGGAAGTCACCCCTCCACTTT
. | TRBJ2-1 | TRBV7-2 | . | CAIQRGGTYNEQFF | TGTGCCATCCAGAGGGGCGGGACCTACAATGAGCAGTTCTTC
. | TRBJ2-3 | TRBV5-1 | . | CASSGDGTSTDTQYF | TGCGCCAGCAGCGGGGACGGGACTAGCACAGATACGCAGTATTTT
. | TRBJ2-1 | TRBV29-1 | . | CSVDRTNYNEQFF | TGCAGCGTTGACAGGACAAACTACAATGAGCAGTTCTTC
. | TRBJ2-3 | TRBV25-1 | TRBD2 | CASSEYRGAGGADTQYF | TGTGCCAGCAGTGAATATCGAGGTGCGGGAGGGGCAGATACGCAGTATTTT
. | TRBJ2-7 | TRBV7-9 | TRBD2 | CASSPQGTSGAYEQYF | TGTGCCAGCAGCCCACAGGGTACTAGCGGGGCCTACGAGCAGTACTTC
. | TRBJ1-1 | TRBV28 | . | CASATGGDTEAFF | TGTGCCAGCGCCACTGGGGGGGACACTGAAGCTTTCTTT
. | TRBJ2-3 | TRBV11-2 | . | CASSLEGRGQPKPTDTQYF | TGTGCCAGCAGCTTAGAGGGTAGGGGTCAACCTAAGCCCACAGATACGCAGTATTTT
once | TRBJ2-2 | TRBV5-6 | . | CASSLYEGTTLTGELFF | TGTGCCAGCAGCCTATACGAGGGGACAACCCTGACCGGGGAGCTGTTTTTT
. | TRBJ2-2 | TRBV2 | . | CASSRGTPKLSNTGELFF | TGTGCCAGCAGCCGGGGGACTCCGAAATTGTCCAACACCGGGGAGCTGTTTTTT
. | TRBJ2-4 | TRBV6-1 | . | CASSEQGIAKNIQYF | TGTGCCAGCAGTGAACAGGGGATAGCCAAAAACATTCAGTACTTC
. | TRBJ1-2 | TRBV24-1 | TRBD1 | CATMAGDRGTYGYTF | TGTGCCACCATGGCCGGTGACAGGGGAACCTATGGCTACACCTTC
few | TRBJ1-3 | TRBV11-2 | . | CASSPWAWGESGNTIYF | TGTGCCAGCAGCCCTTGGGCCTGGGGAGAATCTGGAAACACCATATATTTT
once | TRBJ1-2 | TRBV5-4 | TRBD1 | CASSRGTGGDYGYTF | TGTGCCAGCAGCCGGGGGACAGGGGGCGACTATGGCTACACCTTC
. | TRBJ1-1 | TRBV30 | TRBD1 | CAWTYPDRGLTEAFF | TGTGCCTGGACCTACCCGGACAGGGGGCTCACTGAAGCTTTCTTT
. | TRBJ1-6 | TRBV19 | TRBD1 | CASRGQGEGSPLHF | TGTGCCAGTAGGGGACAGGGGGAAGGCTCACCCCTCCACTTT
. | TRBJ2-3 | TRBV7-9 | . | CASSRKWANSPSDTQYF | TGTGCCAGCAGCCGGAAATGGGCAAACTCCCCCTCAGATACGCAGTATTTT
. | TRBJ2-5 | TRBV7-9 | . | CASSLELATQYF | TGTGCCAGCAGCTTAGAACTAGCTACCCAGTACTTC
. | TRBJ1-2 | TRBV27 | . | CASRKTGNYGYTF | TGTGCCAGCAGAAAGACGGGTAACTATGGCTACACCTTC
. | TRBJ1-1 | TRBV5-4 | . | CAHSGLNTEAFF | TGTGCCCATTCCGGGTTGAACACTGAAGCTTTCTTT
. | TRBJ2-7 | TRBV30 | TRBD1 | CAWSVTGGSNEQYF | TGTGCCTGGAGTGTAACAGGGGGGTCCAACGAGCAGTACTTC
. | TRBJ2-1 | TRBV15 | TRBD2 | CATSNGLGGNEQFF | TGTGCCACCAGCAATGGACTAGGCGGCAATGAGCAGTTCTTC
. | TRBJ2-4 | TRBV30 | TRBD1 | CAWSVGQLENIQYF | TGTGCCTGGAGTGTGGGACAGTTGGAGAACATTCAGTACTTC
. | TRBJ2-1 | TRBV19 | . | CASSTRSYNEQFF | TGTGCCAGTAGTACCCGCTCCTACAATGAGCAGTTCTTC
. | TRBJ1-1 | TRBV6-6 | . | CASRPGTLGTEAFF | TGTGCCAGCAGGCCCGGGACATTGGGCACTGAAGCTTTCTTT
. | TRBJ2-3 | TRBV5-4 | TRBD2 | CASSPGTGGGTDTQYF | TGTGCCAGCAGCCCGGGAACGGGAGGGGGCACAGATACGCAGTATTTT
. | TRBJ1-5 | TRBV2 | . | CASSALGQPGAPQHF | TGTGCCAGCAGCGCCCTAGGCCAGCCAGGGGCGCCCCAGCATTTT
. | TRBJ2-6 | TRBV25-1 | . | CASSTTTGGANVLTF | TGTGCCAGCAGTACCACCACAGGTGGGGCCAACGTCCTGACTTTC
. | TRBJ1-1 | TRBV18 | . | CASSPQLQDRGTEAFF | TGTGCCAGCTCACCGCAACTACAGGACCGGGGGACTGAAGCTTTCTTT
. | TRBJ1-2 | TRBV7-2 | . | CASSFPGANYGYTF | TGTGCCAGCAGCTTCCCAGGGGCCAACTATGGCTACACCTTC
. | TRBJ2-7 | TRBV7-9 | TRBD1 | CASSEGQGPSYEQYF | TGTGCCAGCAGCGAAGGACAGGGGCCTTCCTACGAGCAGTACTTC
. | TRBJ2-6 | TRBV19 | . | CASSPRGSGANVLTF | TGTGCCAGTAGTCCCCGGGGCTCTGGGGCCAACGTCCTGACTTTC
. | TRBJ1-5 | TRBV3-1/TRBV3-2 | . | CASSQNTGFWQPQHF | TGTGCCAGCAGCCAGAACACAGGGTTTTGGCAGCCCCAGCATTTT
few | TRBJ1-5 | TRBV6-6 | . | CASSSGQTDQPQHF | TGTGCCAGCAGTTCAGGACAGACCGATCAGCCCCAGCATTTT
once | TRBJ2-5 | TRBV19 | . | CASSIGSGGWETQYF | TGTGCCAGTAGTATAGGGTCAGGGGGGTGGGAGACCCAGTACTTC
. | TRBJ2-7 | TRBV6-5 | . | CASSPIRFSEQYF | TGTGCCAGCAGTCCAATCCGGTTTAGCGAGCAGTACTTC
. | TRBJ1-2 | TRBV25-1 | . | CASSEGGRHGYTF | TGTGCCAGCAGTGAGGGCGGGAGGCATGGCTACACCTTC
. | TRBJ2-1 | TRBV7-9 | TRBD2 | CASSLASAASGSLRNEQFF | TGTGCCAGCAGCTTAGCGTCGGCGGCTAGCGGGAGCCTTCGCAATGAGCAGTTCTTC
. | TRBJ2-2 | TRBV5-1 | . | CASSLEASEAGELFF | TGCGCCAGCAGCTTGGAGGCTAGCGAAGCCGGGGAGCTGTTTTTT
few | TRBJ2-2 | TRBV2 | . | CASQERENTGELFF | TGTGCCAGCCAGGAGAGGGAAAACACCGGGGAGCTGTTTTTT
. | TRBJ2-3 | TRBV7-9 | . | CARGDTSGDTQYF | TGTGCCAGGGGGGACACTTCGGGAGATACGCAGTATTTT
. | TRBJ1-2 | TRBV4-1 | TRBD1 | CASSQVGTANYGYTF | TGCGCCAGCAGCCAAGTGGGGACAGCTAACTATGGCTACACCTTC
. | TRBJ1-1 | TRBV6-5 | . | CASSYSRERTEAFF | TGTGCCAGCAGTTACTCAAGAGAGAGAACTGAAGCTTTCTTT
. | TRBJ2-2 | TRBV5-1 | TRBD2 | CASSVGLAGTGELFF | TGCGCCAGCAGCGTGGGACTAGCGGGCACCGGGGAGCTGTTTTTT
few | TRBJ2-7 | TRBV7-3 | TRBD2 | CASSLRTSAVQYF | TGTGCCAGCAGCTTACGGACTAGCGCCGTGCAGTACTTC
. | TRBJ2-3 | TRBV5-1 | TRBD2 | CASRKRTSGATDTQYF | TGCGCCAGCAGAAAACGGACTAGCGGGGCCACAGATACGCAGTATTTT
. | TRBJ2-5 | TRBV5-1 | TRBD2 | CASSFGAGQETQYF | TGCGCCAGCAGCTTCGGAGCGGGGCAAGAGACCCAGTACTTC